This T cell receptor (beta chain) is from a study of graft-versus-host responses after intestinal transplantation. Study information: Tacrolimus and steroids were given for three to four years to all recipients after anti-thymocyte globulin induction.

This clone was seen more than once but under ten times. Its target is unknown. Measured with immunoSEQ multiplex PCR; TCRdb has only the in-frame clones, and not every one. Of more than 85,000 clones listed, around 84% are singletons. Trimming took 7 bases from V and 7 from J, leaving 17 bases between them. The germline V gene has CDR1 MNHNY and CDR2 SVGAGI (reference sequence). The CDR3 is 13 residues long. Sequenced here: unstimulated CD4+ T cells sorted from spleen or lymph node cells, sampled before intestinal transplant. The TCR comes from a human donor who received an intestinal transplant. This rearrangement joins TRBV6-6 to TRBJ2-7, with D possibly matching TRBD1 (6 bases). The CDR3 protein is CASTAQGRSEQYF. The CDR3 region has the DNA TGTGCCAGCACCGCACAGGGTAGGAGTGAGCAGTACTTC.